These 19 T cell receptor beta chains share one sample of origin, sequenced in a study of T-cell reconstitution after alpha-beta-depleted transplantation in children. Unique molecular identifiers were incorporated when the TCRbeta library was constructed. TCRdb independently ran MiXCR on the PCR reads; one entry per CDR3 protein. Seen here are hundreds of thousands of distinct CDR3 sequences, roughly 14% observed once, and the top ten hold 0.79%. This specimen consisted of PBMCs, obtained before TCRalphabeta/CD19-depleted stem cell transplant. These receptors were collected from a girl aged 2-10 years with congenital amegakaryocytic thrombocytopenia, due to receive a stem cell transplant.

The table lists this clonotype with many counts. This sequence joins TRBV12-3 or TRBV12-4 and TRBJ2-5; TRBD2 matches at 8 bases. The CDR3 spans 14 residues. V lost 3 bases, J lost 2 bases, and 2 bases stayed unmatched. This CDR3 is CASSFSGIQETQYF. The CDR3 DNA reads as TGTGCCAGCAGTTTTAGCGGGATACAAGAGACCCAGTACTTC.

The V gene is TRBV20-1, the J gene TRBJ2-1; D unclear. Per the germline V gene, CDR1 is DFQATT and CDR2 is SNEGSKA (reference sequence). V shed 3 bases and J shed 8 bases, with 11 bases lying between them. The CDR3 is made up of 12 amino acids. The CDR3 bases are TGCAGTGCTAGTATGAGTCTCGATGAGCAGTTCTTC. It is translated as CSASMSLDEQFF.

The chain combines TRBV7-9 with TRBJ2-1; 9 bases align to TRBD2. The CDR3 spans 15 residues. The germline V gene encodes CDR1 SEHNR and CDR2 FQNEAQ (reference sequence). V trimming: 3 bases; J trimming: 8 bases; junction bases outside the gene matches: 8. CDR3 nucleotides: TGTGCCAGCAGCTTCATCGCGGGAGGGCCCGATGAGCAGTTCTTC. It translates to CASSFIAGGPDEQFF.

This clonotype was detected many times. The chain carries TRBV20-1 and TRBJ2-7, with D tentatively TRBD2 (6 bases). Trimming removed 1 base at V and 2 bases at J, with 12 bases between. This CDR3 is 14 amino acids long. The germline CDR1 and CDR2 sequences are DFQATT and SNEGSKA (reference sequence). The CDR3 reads CSARGSGEAYEQYF. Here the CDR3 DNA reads TGCAGTGCTAGAGGATCGGGGGAAGCCTACGAGCAGTACTTC.

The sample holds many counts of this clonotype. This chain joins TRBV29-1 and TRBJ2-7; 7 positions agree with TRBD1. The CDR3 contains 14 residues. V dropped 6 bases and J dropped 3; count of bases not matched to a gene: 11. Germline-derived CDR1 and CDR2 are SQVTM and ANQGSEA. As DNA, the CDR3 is TGCAGCGTCGCCTCCTTGACAGGGAGCTACGAGCAGTACTTC. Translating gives CSVASLTGSYEQYF.

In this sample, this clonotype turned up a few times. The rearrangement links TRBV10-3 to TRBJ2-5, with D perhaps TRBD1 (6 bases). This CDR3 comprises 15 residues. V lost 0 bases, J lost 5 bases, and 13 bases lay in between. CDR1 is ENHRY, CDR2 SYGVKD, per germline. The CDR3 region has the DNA TGTGCCATCAGTGAGTCCCTCAGGGGCTTGGAGACCCAGTACTTC. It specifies CAISESLRGLETQYF.

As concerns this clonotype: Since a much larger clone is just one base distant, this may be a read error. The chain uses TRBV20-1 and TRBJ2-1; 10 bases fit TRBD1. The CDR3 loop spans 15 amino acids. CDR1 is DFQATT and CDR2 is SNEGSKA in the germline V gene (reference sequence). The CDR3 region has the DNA TGCAGTGCTAGACCGGGACAGGGGCTCTACAATGGGCAGTTCTTC. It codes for CSARPGQGLYNGQFF.

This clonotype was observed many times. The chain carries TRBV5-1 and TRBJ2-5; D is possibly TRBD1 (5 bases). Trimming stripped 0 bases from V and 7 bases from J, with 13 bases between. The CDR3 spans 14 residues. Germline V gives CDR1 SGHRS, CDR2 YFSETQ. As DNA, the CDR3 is TGCGCCAGCAGCTTGGAGGGGCGAGGCGGGACCCAGTACTTC. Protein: CASSLEGRGGTQYF.

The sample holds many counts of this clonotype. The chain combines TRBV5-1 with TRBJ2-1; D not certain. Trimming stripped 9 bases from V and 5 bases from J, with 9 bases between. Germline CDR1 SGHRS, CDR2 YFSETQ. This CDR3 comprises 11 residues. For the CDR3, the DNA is TGCGCCAACCCCCCGCACAATGAGCAGTTCTTC. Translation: CANPPHNEQFF.

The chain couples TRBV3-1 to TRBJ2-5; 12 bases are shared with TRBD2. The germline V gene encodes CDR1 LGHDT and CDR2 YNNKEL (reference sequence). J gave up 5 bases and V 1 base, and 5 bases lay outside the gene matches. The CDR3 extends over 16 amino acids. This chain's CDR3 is CASSQGGLAGSETQYF. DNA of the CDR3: TGTGCCAGCAGCCAAGGGGGACTAGCGGGTAGCGAGACCCAGTACTTC.

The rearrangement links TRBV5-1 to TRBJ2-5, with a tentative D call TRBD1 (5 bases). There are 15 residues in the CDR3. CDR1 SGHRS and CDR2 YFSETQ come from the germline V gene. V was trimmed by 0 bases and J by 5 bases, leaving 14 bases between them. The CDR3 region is CASSLVAGIGETQYF. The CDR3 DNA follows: TGCGCCAGCAGCTTGGTGGCAGGGATCGGGGAGACCCAGTACTTC.

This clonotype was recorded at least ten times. The CDR3 loop is CASSVGLDLYEQYF. Written as DNA, the CDR3 is TGTGCCAGCAGCGTAGGACTAGATCTCTACGAGCAGTACTTC. V gene TRBV9 combines with J gene TRBJ2-7, with D tentatively TRBD2 (6 bases). The CDR3 loop spans 14 amino acids. V lost 0 bases to trimming and J lost 3 bases, with 10 bases between them. Germline V gene lookup returns CDR1 SGDLS and CDR2 YYNGEE.

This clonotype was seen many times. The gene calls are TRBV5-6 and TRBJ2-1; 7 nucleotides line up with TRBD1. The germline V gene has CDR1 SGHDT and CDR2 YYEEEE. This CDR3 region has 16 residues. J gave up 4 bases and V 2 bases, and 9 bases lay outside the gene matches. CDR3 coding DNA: TGTGCCAGCAGCTTAGATTGGACAGGTGATTACAATGAGCAGTTCTTC. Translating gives CASSLDWTGDYNEQFF.

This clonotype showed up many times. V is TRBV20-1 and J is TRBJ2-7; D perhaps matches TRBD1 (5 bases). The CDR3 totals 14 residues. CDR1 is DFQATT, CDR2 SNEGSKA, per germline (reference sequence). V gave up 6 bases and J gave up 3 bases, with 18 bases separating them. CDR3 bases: TGCAGTGCATGGAAAACGACAGAGTTCTACGAGCAGTACTTC. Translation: CSAWKTTEFYEQYF.

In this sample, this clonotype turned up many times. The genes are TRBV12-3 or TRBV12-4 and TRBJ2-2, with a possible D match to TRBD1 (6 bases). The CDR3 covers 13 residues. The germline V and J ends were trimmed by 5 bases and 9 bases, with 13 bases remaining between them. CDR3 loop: CASSGQLTRELFF. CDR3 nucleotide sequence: TGTGCCAGCAGTGGACAGCTTACCCGGGAGCTGTTTTTT.

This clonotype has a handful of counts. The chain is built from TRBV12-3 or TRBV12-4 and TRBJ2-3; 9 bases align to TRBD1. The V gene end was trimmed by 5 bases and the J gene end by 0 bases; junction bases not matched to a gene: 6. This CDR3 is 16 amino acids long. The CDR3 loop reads CASSPRDRESTDTQYF. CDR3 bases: TGTGCCAGCAGTCCTCGGGACAGGGAAAGCACAGATACGCAGTATTTT.

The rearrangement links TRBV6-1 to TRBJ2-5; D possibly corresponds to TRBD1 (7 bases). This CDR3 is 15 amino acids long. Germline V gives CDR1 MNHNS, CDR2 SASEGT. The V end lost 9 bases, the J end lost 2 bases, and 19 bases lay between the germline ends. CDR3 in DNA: TGTGCCAGTATGAGGGGGCGCGGGGATCAAGAGACCCAGTACTTC. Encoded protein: CASMRGRGDQETQYF.

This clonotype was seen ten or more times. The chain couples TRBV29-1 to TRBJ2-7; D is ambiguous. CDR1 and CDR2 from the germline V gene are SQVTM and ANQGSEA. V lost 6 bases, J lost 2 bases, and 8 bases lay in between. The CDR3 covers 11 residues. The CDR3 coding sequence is TGCAGCGTCCAAGACCCCTACGAGCAGTACTTC. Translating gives CSVQDPYEQYF.

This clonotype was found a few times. This chain's CDR3 is CSASGGGQETQYF. The CDR3 coding sequence is TGCAGTGCTAGCGGTGGTGGACAAGAGACCCAGTACTTC. The gene calls are TRBV20-1 and TRBJ2-5; the D is unclear. The germline gives CDR1 DFQATT, CDR2 SNEGSKA (reference sequence). V lost 3 bases and J lost 2, with 10 bases in between. This CDR3 has 13 residues.